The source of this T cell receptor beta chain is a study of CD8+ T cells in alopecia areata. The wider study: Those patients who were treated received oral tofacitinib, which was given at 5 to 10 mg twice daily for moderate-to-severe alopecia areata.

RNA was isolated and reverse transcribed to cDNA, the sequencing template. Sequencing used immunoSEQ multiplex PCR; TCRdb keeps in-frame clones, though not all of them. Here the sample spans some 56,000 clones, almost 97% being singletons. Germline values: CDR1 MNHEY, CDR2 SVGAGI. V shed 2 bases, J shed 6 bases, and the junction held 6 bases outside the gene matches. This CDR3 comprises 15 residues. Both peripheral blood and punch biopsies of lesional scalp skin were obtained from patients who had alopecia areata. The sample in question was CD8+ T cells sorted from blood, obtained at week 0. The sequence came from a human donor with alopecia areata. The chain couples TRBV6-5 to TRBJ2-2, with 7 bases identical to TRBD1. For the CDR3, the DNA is TGTGCCAGCAGTTACGACAGGGTGGATGCCGGGGAGCTGTTTTTT. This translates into CASSYDRVDAGELFF.